This entry lists 26 T cell receptor beta chains sequenced from one sample in a study of PD-L1 blockade in urothelial cancer. Repertoires were generated with immunoSEQ multiplex PCR, while TCRdb's copy carries only in-frame clones and drops some. This table has roughly 41,000 clones, 82% appearing once. Source: PBMCs, taken around atezolizumab (anti-PD-L1) treatment. These TCRs come from a man aged 60 to 75 with urothelial cancer.

The chain uses TRBV7-8 and TRBJ1-1; D gene unclear. The V end lost 3 bases, the J end lost 6 bases, and 14 bases lay between the germline ends. Germline V gene lookup returns CDR1 SGHVS and CDR2 FQNEAQ. The CDR3 contains 14 residues. The CDR3 is CASSFGGFVAEAFF. The CDR3 DNA reads as TGTGCCAGCAGCTTTGGAGGGTTCGTAGCTGAAGCTTTCTTT.

This clone was observed once. The chain couples TRBV19 to TRBJ1-5; TRBD1 matches at 9 bases. Trimming cost V 6 bases and J 4 bases; bases outside gene matches: 4. Per the germline V gene, CDR1 is LNHDA and CDR2 is SQIVND (reference sequence). This CDR3 comprises 14 residues. The DNA of the CDR3 is TGTGCCAGTAGGAAACAGGGGGCAAATCAGCCCCAGCATTTT. It encodes CASRKQGANQPQHF.

The chain links TRBV5-1 to TRBJ1-6; D uncertain. V was clipped by 0 bases and J by 0 bases, with 4 bases between them. The CDR3 sequence is 15 residues long. Germline CDR1 is SGHRS and CDR2 is YFSETQ. For the CDR3, the DNA is TGCGCCAGCAGCTTGGAGAGCTCCTATAATTCACCCCTCCACTTT. Translating gives CASSLESSYNSPLHF. Together with reference TRBV5-1 and TRBJ1-6, the CDR3 gives the full variable domain: KAGVTQTPRYLIKTRGQQVTLSCSPISGHRSVSWYQQTPGQGLQFLFEYFSETQRNKGNFPGRFSGRQFSNSRSEMNVSTLELGDSALYLCASSLESSYNSPLHFGNGTRLTVT.

The genes are TRBV6-6 and TRBJ1-2, with no clear D. The CDR3 sequence is 14 residues long. The germline gives CDR1 MNHNY, CDR2 SVGAGI (reference sequence). V lost 4 bases and J lost 2, with 11 bases in between. For the CDR3, the DNA is TGTGCCAGCAGTTTGAGTGGGCAAAACTATGGCTACACCTTC. Translated, it gives CASSLSGQNYGYTF.

J is TRBJ2-7 and V is TRBV7-2, with D unresolved. The germline V and J ends were trimmed by 1 base and 0 bases, with 7 bases remaining between them. Germline CDR1 is SGHTA and CDR2 is FQGNSA. This CDR3 is built from 14 residues. The CDR3 nucleotides read TGTGCCAGCAGCTTAGAACAGAGCTCCTACGAGCAGTACTTC. Residues: CASSLEQSSYEQYF.

This chain links TRBV28 with TRBJ1-3, with no clear D. The V end was cut by 5 bases, the J end by 0 bases, with 14 bases between. The CDR3 contains 16 residues. Germline V gene lookup returns CDR1 MDHEN and CDR2 SYDVKM. The CDR3 spells CASSPILRDSGNTIYF. Written as DNA, the CDR3 is TGTGCCAGCAGTCCTATATTAAGAGACTCTGGAAACACCATATATTTT.

This clone was observed a single time. The V and J genes are TRBV2 and TRBJ1-1; TRBD1 matches 7 bases. This CDR3 has 12 amino acids. Germline lookup yields CDR1 SNHLY and CDR2 FYNNEI. After removal of 9 bases from V and 1 base from J, the junction contained 2 bases not matched to a gene. The CDR3 loop is CASRTGNTEAFF. CDR3 sequence (DNA): TGTGCCAGTAGGACAGGGAACACTGAAGCTTTCTTT.

This chain connects TRBV18 to TRBJ1-1; 10 bases align to TRBD1. The V gene end was trimmed by 1 base and the J gene end by 10 bases; junction bases not matched to a gene: 6. The CDR3 is 14 residues long. Germline V gene sequence: CDR1 KGHSH, CDR2 LQKENI. This CDR3 reads CASSPLGQGNVAFF. DNA of the CDR3: TGTGCCAGCTCACCACTGGGACAGGGGAACGTAGCTTTCTTT.

The V and J genes are TRBV5-1 and TRBJ1-2, with D tentatively TRBD1 (6 bases). This CDR3 is built from 15 residues. In germline, CDR1 is SGHRS, CDR2 YFSETQ. The V end lost 2 bases, the J end lost 3 bases, and 14 bases lay between the germline ends. Here the CDR3 reads CASSFGQGRDYGYTF. The CDR3 DNA is TGCGCCAGCAGCTTCGGGCAGGGGCGCGACTATGGCTACACCTTC.

In its sample, this clone was seen once. The rearrangement joins TRBV15 to TRBJ1-4; a possible D gene is TRBD1 (5 bases). Germline CDR1 LNHNV, CDR2 YYDKDF (reference sequence). V lost 6 bases and J 11 bases, leaving 13 bases between the germline ends. This CDR3 comprises 12 residues. CDR3 loop: CATSGGNNKLFF. The CDR3, as DNA: TGTGCCACCAGTGGGGGGAATAACAAACTGTTTTTT.

The rearrangement uses TRBV5-1 and TRBJ2-5, with 7 positions matching TRBD1. This CDR3 contains 15 residues. Losses at the gene ends were 3 bases for V and 5 bases for J; bases not matched to a gene: 10. The germline gives CDR1 SGHRS, CDR2 YFSETQ. The CDR3 region has the DNA TGCGCCAGCAGCTACCCGACAGGGTCGGGCGAGACCCAGTACTTC. Residues: CASSYPTGSGETQYF.

This chain connects TRBV5-1 to TRBJ1-3; D unresolved. V shed 1 base and J shed 0 bases, with 17 bases lying between them. The CDR3 runs 18 residues. The V gene's germline CDR1 is SGHRS and CDR2 YFSETQ. This chain's CDR3 is CASSLLAGPVASGNTIYF. CDR3 nucleotide sequence: TGCGCCAGCAGCTTGTTGGCAGGCCCCGTGGCCTCTGGAAACACCATATATTTT.

As concerns this clone: The sample holds other DNA sequences that translate to the same CDR3. The chain couples TRBV7-9 to TRBJ2-7; 8 bases match TRBD1. With V trimmed by 5 bases and J by 4 bases, 10 bases remained unmatched. CDR1 is SEHNR and CDR2 is FQNEAQ in the germline V gene (reference sequence). The CDR3 loop spans 15 amino acids. The CDR3 reads CASSPRTGKGYEQYF. As DNA, the CDR3 is TGTGCCAGCAGCCCAAGGACAGGGAAAGGATACGAGCAGTACTTC.

The chain has TRBV9 and TRBJ2-1, with unresolved D. With 2 bases removed from V and 6 bases from J, the gap between germline ends came to 9 bases. Germline-derived CDR1 and CDR2 are SGDLS and YYNGEE. The CDR3 length is 13 residues. The DNA for the CDR3 is TGTGCCAGCAGCGTTTCAGACTCCAATGAGCAGTTCTTC. Amino acids: CASSVSDSNEQFF. Drawing the rest from reference TRBV9 and TRBJ2-1, the complete variable domain is DSGVTQTPKHLITATGQRVTLRCSPRSGDLSVYWYQQSLDQGLQFLIQYYNGEERAKGNILERFSAQQFPDLHSELNLSSLELGDSALYFCASSVSDSNEQFFGPGTRLTVL.

The chain combines TRBV11-2 with TRBJ2-7; 12 positions agree with TRBD2. In germline, CDR1 is SGHAT, CDR2 FQNNGV. Trimming took 7 bases from V and 0 from J; bases not matched to a gene: 7. The CDR3 has 16 residues. CDR3 amino acids: CASTGLAGRASYEQYF. The CDR3 DNA follows: TGTGCCAGCACCGGACTAGCGGGGCGGGCCTCCTACGAGCAGTACTTC. The variable domain in full, completed from reference TRBV11-2 and TRBJ2-7, reads EAGVAQSPRYKIIEKRQSVAFWCNPISGHATLYWYQQILGQGPKLLIQFQNNGVVDDSQLPKDRFSAERLKGVDSTLKIQPAKLEDSAVYLCASTGLAGRASYEQYFGPGTRLTVT.

The chain couples TRBV7-6 to TRBJ2-7, with 10 bases lining up with TRBD2. CDR3 length: 17 residues. V lost 5 bases, J lost 1 base, and 11 bases stayed unmatched. Germline CDR1 and CDR2: SGHVS and FNYEAQ. In DNA form, the CDR3 reads TGTGCCAGCAGCCCAAGTTACAGGACTAGCGGATCCTACGAGCAGTACTTC. This translates into CASSPSYRTSGSYEQYF. Complete variable domain (other parts from reference TRBV7-6 and TRBJ2-7): GAGVSQSPRYKVTKRGQDVALRCDPISGHVSLYWYRQALGQGPEFLTYFNYEAQQDKSGLPNDRFSAERPEGSISTLTIQRTEQRDSAMYRCASSPSYRTSGSYEQYFGPGTRLTVT.

The CDR3 nucleotides read TGTGCCAGCAGTGATGGACAGGGTGGCGGGGAGACCCAGTACTTC. It translates to CASSDGQGGGETQYF. The J gene is TRBJ2-5, the V gene TRBV25-1, with TRBD1 identical over 8 bases. The CDR3 is made up of 15 amino acids. Germline trimming cut 3 bases from V and 5 bases from J; bases unmatched to any gene: 8. CDR1 MGHDK and CDR2 SYGVNS come from the germline V gene.

The chain employs TRBV5-1 and TRBJ1-1, with TRBD1 as a possible D gene (5 bases). The germline gives CDR1 SGHRS, CDR2 YFSETQ. Trimming shortened V by 4 bases and J by 3 bases, and 13 bases separated the two germline ends. This CDR3 spans 14 amino acids. The CDR3 region is CASSAGRGDTEAFF. The CDR3 nucleotides are TGCGCCAGCAGCGCGGGCCGGGGGGACACTGAAGCTTTCTTT.

This chain connects TRBV7-9 to TRBJ2-5; D may be TRBD2 (6 bases). The CDR3 is 16 residues long. CDR1 is SEHNR, CDR2 FQNEAQ, per germline (reference sequence). V shed 6 bases and J shed 2 bases, with 19 bases lying between them. This CDR3 is CASRLLTGGQQETQYF. The CDR3 DNA reads as TGTGCCAGCAGATTGTTGACCGGGGGTCAACAAGAGACCCAGTACTTC.

This clone was detected only once. The chain employs TRBV28 and TRBJ1-6, with TRBD1 as a possible D gene (5 bases). V shed 6 bases and J shed 7 bases, with 22 bases lying between them. The CDR3 loop spans 17 amino acids. Germline loops: CDR1 MDHEN, CDR2 SYDVKM. Here the CDR3 reads CASSPTGGDSWNSPLHF. CDR3 in DNA: TGTGCCAGCAGCCCCACTGGGGGGGATTCGTGGAATTCACCCCTCCACTTT.

The CDR3 nucleotides read TGTGCCAGCAGTGGACAGGGTAGCAATCAGCCCCAGCATTTT. It yields the protein CASSGQGSNQPQHF. The rearrangement links TRBV6-5 to TRBJ1-5, with TRBD1 matching 8 bases. The germline V gene encodes CDR1 MNHEY and CDR2 SVGAGI. This CDR3 is 14 amino acids long. The trim removed 5 bases at V and 0 bases at J, leaving 0 bases unmatched.

The V call is TRBV7-9, the J call TRBJ1-2; 8 bases are a match to TRBD1. The CDR3 spans 18 residues. Germline CDR1 reads SEHNR; CDR2 reads FQNEAQ (reference sequence). Germline trimming cut 1 base from V and 2 bases from J; bases unmatched to any gene: 12. In nucleotides, the CDR3 is TGTGCCAGCAGCTTAGTACAGGGGGTCGCGTGGCTGAACTATGGCTACACCTTC. It is translated as CASSLVQGVAWLNYGYTF.

The table lists this clone with a few counts. This chain links TRBV7-9 with TRBJ1-5; D remains ambiguous. There are 12 residues in the CDR3. Per the germline V gene, CDR1 is SEHNR and CDR2 is FQNEAQ (reference sequence). Trimming shortened V by 3 bases and J by 5 bases, and 5 bases separated the two germline ends. The CDR3 sequence is CASSFLDQPQHF. DNA of the CDR3: TGTGCCAGCAGCTTCTTAGATCAGCCCCAGCATTTT.

This chain links TRBV28 with TRBJ2-1, with D tentatively TRBD2 (5 bases). CDR1 is MDHEN, CDR2 SYDVKM, per germline. Trimming left V 9 bases short and J 7 bases short, with 16 bases between. The CDR3 is 13 amino acids. The CDR3: CASSRGLWNEQFF. CDR3 in DNA: TGTGCCAGTTCTCGGGGTCTCTGGAATGAGCAGTTCTTC.

The chain is built from TRBV10-3 and TRBJ1-4; D call uncertain. This CDR3 comprises 14 residues. Trimming cost V 3 bases and J 7 bases, with 12 bases left between them. The germline V gene encodes CDR1 ENHRY and CDR2 SYGVKD. CDR3 bases: TGTGCCATCAGTGAAGCGCCTCGAGGTGAAAAACTGTTTTTT. Amino acids: CAISEAPRGEKLFF.

The chain joins TRBV2 to TRBJ2-2; TRBD2 matches at 10 bases. V lost 6 bases and J lost 5; bases outside the gene matches: 9. The CDR3 has 16 amino acids. The germline gives CDR1 SNHLY, CDR2 FYNNEI. The CDR3 DNA is TGTGCCAGCAGGCCCGGGACTAGCGTTCGAACCGGGGAGCTGTTTTTT. The encoded protein is CASRPGTSVRTGELFF.